These 21 T cell receptor beta chains came from one sample sequenced in a study of blood T cell repertoires in COVID-19. Sequencing used immunoSEQ multiplex PCR; TCRdb keeps in-frame clones, though not all of them. In the table there are about 180,000 clones, 88% of which are singletons. Sequencing was done on a sample of peripheral blood. These receptors came from a woman aged 25 to 45 with acute or convalescent COVID-19.

This clone appeared a single time. The rearrangement joins TRBV7-2 to TRBJ1-2; 9 nucleotides match TRBD1. CDR1 is SGHTA and CDR2 is FQGNSA in the germline V gene. The J segment lost 4 bases and the V segment lost 5 bases, leaving 8 bases of the junction unmatched. The CDR3 consists of 15 residues. The CDR3 loop is CASSPGTGSFYGYTF. CDR3 DNA: TGTGCCAGCAGCCCCGGGACAGGGAGCTTCTATGGCTACACCTTC.

In this sample, this clone turned up a few times. This CDR3 is CASSFQGGSPLHF. CDR3 DNA: TGCGCCAGCAGCTTCCAGGGCGGTTCACCCCTCCACTTT. V usage is TRBV5-1 and J usage is TRBJ1-6; the D gene is possibly TRBD1 (5 bases). There are 13 residues in the CDR3. V shed 2 bases and J shed 9 bases, with 9 bases lying between them. Germline assignment: CDR1 SGHRS and CDR2 YFSETQ. Filled out from reference TRBV5-1 and TRBJ1-6, the complete variable domain reads KAGVTQTPRYLIKTRGQQVTLSCSPISGHRSVSWYQQTPGQGLQFLFEYFSETQRNKGNFPGRFSGRQFSNSRSEMNVSTLELGDSALYLCASSFQGGSPLHFGNGTRLTVT.

The rearrangement uses TRBV7-2 and TRBJ2-1; maybe TRBD2 (5 bases). The CDR3 contains 14 residues. V was cut by 3 bases and J by 6 bases, with 12 bases left in between. Germline V gene data show CDR1 as SGHTA and CDR2 as FQGNSA. CDR3 loop: CASSFRTAPNEQFF. CDR3 in DNA: TGTGCCAGCAGCTTCCGGACTGCCCCCAATGAGCAGTTCTTC.

This clone has just a few counts. The rearrangement joins TRBV24-1 to TRBJ2-5; 9 bases match TRBD2. This CDR3 has 15 residues. Per germline, CDR1 KGHDR and CDR2 SFDVKD. J was trimmed by 3 bases and V by 3 bases; bases with no gene match: 4. Written as DNA, the CDR3 is TGTGCCACCAGTGATGGCGGGAGGGGGAAAGAGACCCAGTACTTC. Protein product: CATSDGGRGKETQYF.

This clone was observed a single time. J is TRBJ1-5 and V is TRBV3-1 (or the pseudogene TRBV3-2), with 7 bases identical to TRBD1. V lost 5 bases, J lost 3 bases, and 4 bases stayed unmatched. The CDR3 extends over 14 amino acids. CDR1 and CDR2 from the germline V gene are LGHDT and YNNKEL (reference sequence). The CDR3 sequence: CASSATGYNQPQHF. In DNA form, the CDR3 reads TGTGCCAGCAGCGCGACAGGGTACAATCAGCCCCAGCATTTT.

The genes are TRBV10-3 and TRBJ2-1; D remains ambiguous. This CDR3 is built from 13 residues. Germline values: CDR1 ENHRY, CDR2 SYGVKD. The V and J ends lost 3 bases and 5 bases respectively, with 8 bases between them. CDR3 nucleotide sequence: TGTGCCATCAGTGAAGGAGAAGACAATGAGCAGTTCTTC. This encodes CAISEGEDNEQFF.

V gene TRBV19 combines with J gene TRBJ1-2, with 7 positions matching TRBD1. Germline loops: CDR1 LNHDA, CDR2 SQIVND (reference sequence). The CDR3 totals 13 residues. Trimming at V came to 7 bases and at J to 3 bases, leaving 5 bases not matched to a gene. The CDR3 loop reads CASKQGRYYGYTF. In nucleotides, the CDR3 is TGTGCCAGTAAACAGGGGCGATACTATGGCTACACCTTC.

A few counts support this clone. J is TRBJ1-2 and V is TRBV3-1 (or the pseudogene TRBV3-2); D gene uncertain. The ends were cut back, 0 bases at V and 4 bases at J, with 6 bases in the middle. The germline V gene encodes CDR1 LGHDT and CDR2 YNNKEL (reference sequence). This CDR3 has 13 amino acids. CDR3 region: CASSQDSVYGYTF. In DNA, the CDR3 is TGTGCCAGCAGCCAAGACAGCGTCTATGGCTACACCTTC.

The chain uses TRBV6-5 and TRBJ2-1; a weak D match, TRBD2 (6 bases). The CDR3 runs 12 residues. With 8 bases removed from V and 8 bases from J, the gap between germline ends came to 13 bases. Germline lookup yields CDR1 MNHEY and CDR2 SVGAGI. The CDR3 is CASGRGWDEQFF. In DNA, the CDR3 is TGTGCCAGCGGCCGGGGGTGGGATGAGCAGTTCTTC.

The chain joins TRBV7-6 to TRBJ2-5; D gene unclear. Germline CDR1 and CDR2: SGHVS and FNYEAQ. This CDR3 is built from 14 residues. V dropped 5 bases and J dropped 2 bases, with 12 bases sitting between them. The CDR3 region has the DNA TGTGCCAGCAGCGCCGTAAACTATCAAGAGACCCAGTACTTC. Its translation is CASSAVNYQETQYF. Full variable domain (outside the CDR3, taken from reference TRBV7-6 and TRBJ2-5): GAGVSQSPRYKVTKRGQDVALRCDPISGHVSLYWYRQALGQGPEFLTYFNYEAQQDKSGLPNDRFSAERPEGSISTLTIQRTEQRDSAMYRCASSAVNYQETQYFGPGTRLLVL.

The V and J genes are TRBV28 and TRBJ2-7; D is undetermined. In germline, CDR1 is MDHEN, CDR2 SYDVKM. The CDR3 sequence is 13 residues long. V lost 6 bases to trimming and J lost 5 bases, with 14 bases between them. The CDR3 spells CASSTQIVNEQYF. In DNA form, the CDR3 reads TGTGCCAGCAGCACCCAAATAGTGAACGAGCAGTACTTC.

The chain recombines TRBV3-1 (or the pseudogene TRBV3-2) with TRBJ2-7, with D possibly matching TRBD2 (6 bases). The CDR3 totals 13 residues. V was shortened by 1 base and J by 12 bases, with 16 bases between the two germline ends. CDR1 LGHDT and CDR2 YNNKEL come from the germline V gene (reference sequence). This CDR3 is CASSQAVPGDPYF. The CDR3 nucleotides are TGTGCCAGCAGCCAAGCCGTTCCGGGGGACCCGTACTTC.

This clone was seen once. The V gene is TRBV6-5, the J gene TRBJ2-1; no reliable D call. This CDR3 has 13 residues. Trimming cost V 0 bases and J 7 bases, with 7 bases left between them. The germline CDR1 and CDR2 sequences are MNHEY and SVGAGI. CDR3 region: CASSYSSLNEQFF. The CDR3 DNA is TGTGCCAGCAGTTACTCGAGCTTGAATGAGCAGTTCTTC.

The chain combines TRBV5-6 with TRBJ2-1; 7 bases map to TRBD2. The junction had 2 bases not matched to a gene; V was cut back by 0 bases and J by 14 bases. The CDR3 length is 11 residues. Looked up from germline, CDR1 is SGHDT and CDR2 is YYEEEE. DNA for the CDR3: TGTGCCAGCAGCTTGGGAGGGAGGGAGTTCTTC. This gives the protein CASSLGGREFF. Full variable domain (outside the CDR3, taken from reference TRBV5-6 and TRBJ2-1): DAGVTQSPTHLIKTRGQQVTLRCSPKSGHDTVSWYQQALGQGPQFIFQYYEEEERQRGNFPDRFSGHQFPNYSSELNVNALLLGDSALYLCASSLGGREFFGPGTRLTVL.

The J gene is TRBJ2-1, the V gene TRBV7-2, with no clear D. This CDR3 comprises 11 residues. V lost 6 bases and J lost 10, with 10 bases in between. Germline V gene data show CDR1 as SGHTA and CDR2 as FQGNSA. The CDR3 sequence is CASSSVSEQFF. CDR3 DNA: TGTGCCAGCAGTTCGGTGAGCGAGCAGTTCTTC.

The V and J genes are TRBV5-1 and TRBJ1-5; D is unclear. The germline CDR1 and CDR2 sequences are SGHRS and YFSETQ. Trimming left V 4 bases short and J 3 bases short, with 14 bases between. This CDR3 has 15 amino acids. This CDR3 reads CASSPVGGDNQPQHF. The CDR3, as DNA: TGCGCCAGCAGCCCCGTCGGCGGTGACAATCAGCCCCAGCATTTT. Variable domain in full (rest from reference TRBV5-1 and TRBJ1-5): KAGVTQTPRYLIKTRGQQVTLSCSPISGHRSVSWYQQTPGQGLQFLFEYFSETQRNKGNFPGRFSGRQFSNSRSEMNVSTLELGDSALYLCASSPVGGDNQPQHFGDGTRLSIL.

J is TRBJ2-3 and V is TRBV2, with 8 bases aligning to TRBD2. J was trimmed by 6 bases and V by 10 bases; bases with no gene match: 9. CDR3 length: 13 amino acids. CDR1 is SNHLY, CDR2 FYNNEI, per germline. In DNA form, the CDR3 reads TGTGCCACCGCGGGGGGTTTGCTCGATACGCAGTATTTT. Amino acid sequence: CATAGGLLDTQYF.

The chain uses TRBV9 and TRBJ2-1; 7 positions agree with TRBD2. CDR1 SGDLS and CDR2 YYNGEE come from the germline V gene. The J segment lost 4 bases and the V segment lost 3 bases, leaving 7 bases of the junction unmatched. The CDR3 spans 15 residues. The DNA for the CDR3 is TGTGCCAGCAGCGGGGGCGGGAGTCTTTACAATGAGCAGTTCTTC. As protein: CASSGGGSLYNEQFF.

This clone has a single count. The CDR3 DNA follows: TGCGCCAGCAGCTTGGCAATAGCGGGAGAGGAAGAGACCCAGTACTTC. The encoded protein is CASSLAIAGEEETQYF. V gene TRBV5-1 combines with J gene TRBJ2-5; TRBD2 matches 9 bases. Germline-derived CDR1 and CDR2 are SGHRS and YFSETQ. V dropped 0 bases and J dropped 3; count of bases not matched to a gene: 6. The CDR3 is 16 residues long.

The gene calls are TRBV5-4 and TRBJ1-6, with no clear D. This CDR3 comprises 12 residues. Between the trimmed V and J ends, which lost 1 base and 9 bases, there was a span of 5 bases. Germline CDR1 and CDR2: SGHNT and YYREEE (reference sequence). The CDR3 sequence is CASSLSGSPLHF. CDR3 nucleotides: TGTGCCAGCAGCTTGAGCGGTTCACCCCTCCACTTT. Together with reference TRBV5-4 and TRBJ1-6, the CDR3 gives the full variable domain: ETGVTQSPTHLIKTRGQQVTLRCSSQSGHNTVSWYQQALGQGPQFIFQYYREEENGRGNFPPRFSGLQFPNYSSELNVNALELDDSALYLCASSLSGSPLHFGNGTRLTVT.

This chain connects TRBV11-2 to TRBJ2-4; 9 nucleotides match TRBD1. Germline CDR1 SGHAT, CDR2 FQNNGV. V dropped 6 bases and J dropped 1; count of bases not matched to a gene: 4. The CDR3 length is 15 residues. CDR3 in DNA: TGTGCCAGCAGAAGGACAGGGGTGGCCAAAAACATTCAGTACTTC. Amino acid sequence: CASRRTGVAKNIQYF.